Presented here are 15 T cell receptor beta chains from one specimen sequenced in a study of blood T cell repertoires in COVID-19. Assay: immunoSEQ multiplex PCR; the TCRdb copy retains only in-frame clones and omits some. Among roughly 180,000 clones, around 85% were seen once, and the ten largest hold roughly 1.1%. Sequencing input: peripheral blood. The receptors here all came from a man between 60 and 75 years old who had recovered from COVID-19.

This rearrangement joins TRBV6-4 to TRBJ2-3; tentatively, D is TRBD1 (6 bases). The CDR3 is 15 amino acids. Germline assignment: CDR1 MRHNA and CDR2 SNTAGT. V gave up 6 bases and J gave up 2 bases, with 15 bases separating them. In DNA, the CDR3 is TGTGCCAGCAGCGATCAGGGGCTCAACACAGATACGCAGTATTTT. It is translated as CASSDQGLNTDTQYF.

CDR3 sequence reads: CASSLEQTTYGYTF. The CDR3 DNA reads TGCGCCAGCAGCTTGGAACAGACAACCTATGGCTACACCTTC. J is TRBJ1-2 and V is TRBV5-1; no clear D. The CDR3 sequence is 14 residues long. Trimming shortened V by 0 bases and J by 4 bases, and 10 bases separated the two germline ends. Germline loops: CDR1 SGHRS, CDR2 YFSETQ.

The chain recombines TRBV24-1 with TRBJ1-2; 7 bases map to TRBD1. V was clipped by 3 bases and J by 5 bases; unmatched bases: 5. Germline CDR1 KGHDR, CDR2 SFDVKD. The CDR3 is made up of 14 amino acids. CDR3 nucleotides: TGTGCCACCAGTGATAGGACAGGTGGTTATGGCTACACCTTC. The encoded protein is CATSDRTGGYGYTF.

J is TRBJ2-4 and V is TRBV5-1; 8 bases are shared with TRBD2. In germline, CDR1 is SGHRS, CDR2 YFSETQ. The CDR3 spans 14 residues. V was clipped by 4 bases and J by 5 bases; unmatched bases: 5. CDR3 amino acids: CASSAGLGENIQYF. As DNA, the CDR3 is TGCGCCAGCAGCGCGGGACTAGGGGAAAACATTCAGTACTTC.

The chain recombines TRBV5-5 with TRBJ2-3; perhaps TRBD1 as D (7 bases). Germline-derived CDR1 and CDR2 are SGHKS and YYEKEE (reference sequence). The CDR3 is 17 amino acids. The V end lost 6 bases, the J end lost 2 bases, and 22 bases lay between the germline ends. The DNA for the CDR3 is TGTGCCAGCATCAGTACCTCGGCAGGGGGGTACACAGATACGCAGTATTTT. It encodes CASISTSAGGYTDTQYF.

V gene TRBV18 combines with J gene TRBJ1-6, with a possible D match to TRBD1 (6 bases). Germline CDR1 and CDR2: KGHSH and LQKENI. The V gene lost 3 bases and the J gene lost 5 bases, with 14 bases spanning the gap. The CDR3 spans 16 residues. The CDR3 region has the DNA TGTGCCAGCTCACCCCCCGGGGACAACAATAATTCACCCCTCCACTTT. This sequence encodes CASSPPGDNNNSPLHF.

V is TRBV19 and J is TRBJ2-3, with a possible D match to TRBD1 (6 bases). V lost 1 base and J 6 bases, leaving 17 bases between the germline ends. Germline CDR1 and CDR2: LNHDA and SQIVND (reference sequence). This CDR3 has 16 residues. CDR3 in DNA: TGTGCCAGTAGTATAGTAACAGGGAGTCCCGCCGATACGCAGTATTTT. The encoded protein is CASSIVTGSPADTQYF.

The chain joins TRBV4-3 to TRBJ2-2, with D perhaps TRBD2 (5 bases). Trimming stripped 3 bases from V and 6 bases from J, with 14 bases between. The germline V gene has CDR1 LGHNA and CDR2 YSLEER. There are 15 residues in the CDR3. The CDR3 sequence is CASSQATTRAGELFF. CDR3 DNA: TGCGCCAGCAGCCAGGCGACAACGCGGGCCGGGGAGCTGTTTTTT.

This clone has only one observation. V gene TRBV3-1 (or the pseudogene TRBV3-2) combines with J gene TRBJ1-2; 11 bases are a match to TRBD1. The length of the CDR3 is 13 residues. Per germline, CDR1 LGHDT and CDR2 YNNKEL (reference sequence). Trimming cost V 6 bases and J 3 bases; bases outside gene matches: 0. The CDR3 loop is CASRGQGDYGYTF. CDR3 in DNA: TGTGCCAGCAGGGGACAGGGGGACTATGGCTACACCTTC.

This chain links TRBV3-1 (or the pseudogene TRBV3-2) with TRBJ2-1; 7 nucleotides match TRBD1. The V segment lost 4 bases and the J segment 14 bases; nucleotides outside the gene matches: 8. Germline CDR1 is LGHDT and CDR2 is YNNKEL (reference sequence). This CDR3 spans 12 amino acids. CDR3 protein: CASSLRDRGKFF. As DNA, the CDR3 is TGTGCCAGCAGCCTTCGGGACAGAGGGAAGTTCTTC.

This chain uses TRBV9 with TRBJ1-1; D is ambiguous. CDR3 length: 15 residues. V was shortened by 0 bases and J by 12 bases, with 21 bases between the two germline ends. Germline V gene data show CDR1 as SGDLS and CDR2 as YYNGEE. CDR3 nucleotide sequence: TGTGCCAGCAGCGTAGGATACCCCCCAGGTAGACCAACTTTCTTT. Translating gives CASSVGYPPGRPTFF.

V is TRBV29-1 and J is TRBJ1-5, with D possibly TRBD1 on 5 matching bases. The CDR3 extends over 15 amino acids. Germline-derived CDR1 and CDR2 are SQVTM and ANQGSEA. Trimming cost V 5 bases and J 5 bases, with 19 bases left between them. The CDR3 here is CSVSAGPAQDQPQHF. CDR3 in DNA: TGCAGCGTTTCTGCGGGACCGGCCCAGGATCAGCCCCAGCATTTT.

This clone was found a few times. V and J are TRBV19 and TRBJ1-2, with D possibly being TRBD1 (5 bases). Germline V gene lookup returns CDR1 LNHDA and CDR2 SQIVND (reference sequence). This CDR3 is 15 amino acids long. V lost 0 bases to trimming and J lost 8 bases, with 16 bases between them. CDR3 DNA sequence: TGTGCCAGTAGTATAGAAGGCTCCACAAGGGGAGGCTACACCTTC. It specifies CASSIEGSTRGGYTF.

The V call is TRBV6-1, the J call TRBJ1-2; D possibly corresponds to TRBD1 (6 bases). CDR3 size: 14 residues. Looked up from germline, CDR1 is MNHNS and CDR2 is SASEGT. V dropped 1 base and J dropped 4 bases, with 10 bases sitting between them. The CDR3 DNA is TGTGCCAGCAGTGAAGTGGACAGCGTCTATGGCTACACCTTC. Translated: CASSEVDSVYGYTF.

V is TRBV5-1 and J is TRBJ2-7, with D maybe TRBD1 (6 bases). The CDR3 loop spans 17 amino acids. The V end lost 1 base, the J end lost 7 bases, and 24 bases lay between the germline ends. Germline CDR1 SGHRS, CDR2 YFSETQ. CDR3 loop: CASSLRFSGHGELEQYF. The DNA for the CDR3 is TGCGCCAGCAGCTTGCGGTTCTCGGGACACGGGGAGTTGGAGCAGTACTTC.